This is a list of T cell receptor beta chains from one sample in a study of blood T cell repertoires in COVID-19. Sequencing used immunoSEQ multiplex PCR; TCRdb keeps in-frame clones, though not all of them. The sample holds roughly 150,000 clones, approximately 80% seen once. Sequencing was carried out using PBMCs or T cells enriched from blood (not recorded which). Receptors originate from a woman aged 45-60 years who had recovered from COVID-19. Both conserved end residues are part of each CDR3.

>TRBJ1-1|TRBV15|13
CATSRDLWSVAFF
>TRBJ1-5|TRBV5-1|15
CASSSDGDSNQPQHF
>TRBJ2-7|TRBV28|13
CATTGRDRYEQYF
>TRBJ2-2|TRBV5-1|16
CASSLVGTQNTGELFF
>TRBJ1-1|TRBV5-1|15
CASSTSQMHRAEAFF
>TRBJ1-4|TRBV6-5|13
CASRRELNEKLFF
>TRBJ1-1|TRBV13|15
CASSPLDRMNTEAFF
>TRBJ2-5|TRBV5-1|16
CASSLADSRYQETQYF
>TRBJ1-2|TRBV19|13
CASDTGGGYGYTF
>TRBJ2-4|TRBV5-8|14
CASSYRGPKNIQYF
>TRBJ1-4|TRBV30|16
CAWARGGAEVNEKLFF
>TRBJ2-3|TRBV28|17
CASSLPGAGGKTDTQYF
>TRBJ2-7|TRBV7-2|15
CASSLAPTGTYEQYF
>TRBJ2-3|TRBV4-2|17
CASSQSPTGLGSDTQYF
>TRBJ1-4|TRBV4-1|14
CASSQPIINEKLFF
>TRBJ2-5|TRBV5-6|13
CASSFRGQETQYF
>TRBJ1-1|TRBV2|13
CASSRAENTEAFF
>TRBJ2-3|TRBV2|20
CASQWGLAGGQITPGDTQYF
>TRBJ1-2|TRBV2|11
CASSLTGGYTF
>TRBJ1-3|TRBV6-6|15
CASSYSGTAGNTIYF
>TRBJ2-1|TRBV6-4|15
CASSEASGGYNEQFF
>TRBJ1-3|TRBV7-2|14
CASSLGGAGNTIYF
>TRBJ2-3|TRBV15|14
CATSRETGTDTQYF
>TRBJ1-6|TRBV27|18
CASTGTGGSWSYNSPLHF
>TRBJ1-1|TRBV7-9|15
CASSLRDSQNTEAFF
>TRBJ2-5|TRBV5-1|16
CASSPGTGGHQETQYF
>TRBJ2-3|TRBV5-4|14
CASSLALRRDTQYF
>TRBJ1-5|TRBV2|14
CASTTDYSNQPQHF
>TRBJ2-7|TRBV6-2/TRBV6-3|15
CASSGGTAAWYEQYF
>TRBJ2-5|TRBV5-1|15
CASSPAVGPQETQYF
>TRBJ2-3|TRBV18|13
CASSPTGTDTQYF
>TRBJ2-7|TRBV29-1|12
CSAPGRGDEQYF
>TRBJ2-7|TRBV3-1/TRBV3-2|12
CASSLGHYEQYF